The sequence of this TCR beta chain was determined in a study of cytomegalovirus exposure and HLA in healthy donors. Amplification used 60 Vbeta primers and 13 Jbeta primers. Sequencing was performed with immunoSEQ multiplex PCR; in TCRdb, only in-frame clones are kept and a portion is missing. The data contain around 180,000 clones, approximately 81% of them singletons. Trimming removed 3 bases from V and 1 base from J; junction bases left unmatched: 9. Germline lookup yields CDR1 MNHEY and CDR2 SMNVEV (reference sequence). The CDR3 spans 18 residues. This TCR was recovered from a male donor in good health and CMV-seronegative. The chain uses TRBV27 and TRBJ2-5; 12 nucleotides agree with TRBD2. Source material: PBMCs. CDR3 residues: CASSFRLAGGNSQETQYF. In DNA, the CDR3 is TGTGCCAGCAGTTTTCGGCTAGCGGGGGGGAATTCCCAAGAGACCCAGTACTTC.